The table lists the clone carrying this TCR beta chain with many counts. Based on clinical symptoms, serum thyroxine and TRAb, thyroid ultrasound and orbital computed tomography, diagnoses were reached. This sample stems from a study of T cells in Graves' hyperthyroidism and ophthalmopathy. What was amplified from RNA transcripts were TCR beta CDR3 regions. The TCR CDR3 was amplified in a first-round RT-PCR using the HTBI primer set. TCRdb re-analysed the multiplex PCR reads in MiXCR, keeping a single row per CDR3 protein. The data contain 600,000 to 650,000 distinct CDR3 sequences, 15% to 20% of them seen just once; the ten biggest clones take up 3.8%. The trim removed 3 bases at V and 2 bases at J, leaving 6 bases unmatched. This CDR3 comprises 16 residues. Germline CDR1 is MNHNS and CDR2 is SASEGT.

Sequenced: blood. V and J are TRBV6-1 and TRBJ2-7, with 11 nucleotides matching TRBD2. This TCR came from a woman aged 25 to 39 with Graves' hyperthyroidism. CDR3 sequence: CASSDFGTSGTYEQYF. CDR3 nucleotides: TGTGCCAGCAGTGACTTCGGGACTAGCGGAACCTACGAGCAGTACTTC.